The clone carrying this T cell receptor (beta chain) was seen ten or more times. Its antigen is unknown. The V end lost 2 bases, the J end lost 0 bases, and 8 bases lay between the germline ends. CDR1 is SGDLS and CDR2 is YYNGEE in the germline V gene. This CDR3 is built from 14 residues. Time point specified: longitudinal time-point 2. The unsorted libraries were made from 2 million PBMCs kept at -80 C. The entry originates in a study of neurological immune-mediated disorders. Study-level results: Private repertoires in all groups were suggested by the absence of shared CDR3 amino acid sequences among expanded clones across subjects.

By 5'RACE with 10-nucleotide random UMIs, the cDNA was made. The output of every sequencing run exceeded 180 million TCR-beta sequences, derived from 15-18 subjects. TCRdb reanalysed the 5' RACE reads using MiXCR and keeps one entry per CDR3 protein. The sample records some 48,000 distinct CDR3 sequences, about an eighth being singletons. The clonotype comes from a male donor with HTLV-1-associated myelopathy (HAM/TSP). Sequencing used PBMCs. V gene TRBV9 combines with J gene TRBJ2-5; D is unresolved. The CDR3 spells CASSVSPDQETQYF. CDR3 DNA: TGTGCCAGCAGCGTCTCGCCAGACCAAGAGACCCAGTACTTC.